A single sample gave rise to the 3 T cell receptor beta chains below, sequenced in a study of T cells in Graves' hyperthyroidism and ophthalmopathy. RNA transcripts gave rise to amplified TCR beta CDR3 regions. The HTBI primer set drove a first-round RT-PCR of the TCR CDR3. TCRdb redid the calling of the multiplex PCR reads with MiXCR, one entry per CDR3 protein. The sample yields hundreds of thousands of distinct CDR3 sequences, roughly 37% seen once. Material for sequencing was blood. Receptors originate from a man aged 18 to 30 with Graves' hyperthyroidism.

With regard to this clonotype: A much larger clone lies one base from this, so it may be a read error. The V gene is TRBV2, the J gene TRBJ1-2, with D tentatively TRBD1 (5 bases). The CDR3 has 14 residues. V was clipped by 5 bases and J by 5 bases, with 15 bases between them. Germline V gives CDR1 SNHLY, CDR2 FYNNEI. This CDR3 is CASSPDGGDYGYTF. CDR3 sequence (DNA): TGTGCCAGCAGTCCCGACGGAGGGGATTATGGCTACACCTTC.

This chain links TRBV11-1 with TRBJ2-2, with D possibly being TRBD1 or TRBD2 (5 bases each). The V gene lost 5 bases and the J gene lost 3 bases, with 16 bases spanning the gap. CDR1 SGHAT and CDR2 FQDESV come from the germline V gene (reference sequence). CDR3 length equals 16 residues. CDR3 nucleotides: TGTGCCAGCAGCCCCGGGACCACTGTAGACACCGGGGAGCTGTTTTTT. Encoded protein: CASSPGTTVDTGELFF.

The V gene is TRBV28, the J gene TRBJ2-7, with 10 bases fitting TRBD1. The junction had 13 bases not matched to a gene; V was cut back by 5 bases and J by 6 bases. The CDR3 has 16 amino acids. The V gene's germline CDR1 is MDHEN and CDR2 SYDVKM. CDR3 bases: TGTGCCAGCAGTCTACTACGGGACAGGGGAAAGGGCGAGCAGTACTTC. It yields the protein CASSLLRDRGKGEQYF.